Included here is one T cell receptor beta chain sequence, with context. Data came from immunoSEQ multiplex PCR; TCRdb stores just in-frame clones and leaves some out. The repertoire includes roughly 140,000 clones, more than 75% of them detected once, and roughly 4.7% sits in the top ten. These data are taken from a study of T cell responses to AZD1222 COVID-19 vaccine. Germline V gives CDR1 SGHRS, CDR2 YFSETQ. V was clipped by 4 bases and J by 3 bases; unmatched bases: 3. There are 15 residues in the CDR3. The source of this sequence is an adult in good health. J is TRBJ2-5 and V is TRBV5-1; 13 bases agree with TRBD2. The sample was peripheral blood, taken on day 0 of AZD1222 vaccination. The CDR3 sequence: CASSGLAGVKETQYF. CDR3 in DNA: TGCGCCAGCAGCGGACTAGCGGGAGTAAAAGAGACCCAGTACTTC.